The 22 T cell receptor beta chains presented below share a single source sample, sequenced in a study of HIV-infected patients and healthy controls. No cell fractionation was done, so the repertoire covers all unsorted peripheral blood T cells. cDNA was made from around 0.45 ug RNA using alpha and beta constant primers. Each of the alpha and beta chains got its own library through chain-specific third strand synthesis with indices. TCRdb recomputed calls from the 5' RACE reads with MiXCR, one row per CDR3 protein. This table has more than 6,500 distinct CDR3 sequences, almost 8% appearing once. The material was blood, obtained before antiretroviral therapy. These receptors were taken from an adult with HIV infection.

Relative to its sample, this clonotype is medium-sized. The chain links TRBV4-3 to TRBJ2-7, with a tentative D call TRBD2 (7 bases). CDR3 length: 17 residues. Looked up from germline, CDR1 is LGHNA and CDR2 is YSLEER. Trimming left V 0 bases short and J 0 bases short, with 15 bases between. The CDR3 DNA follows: TGCGCCAGCAGCCAAGATCAGGGGCGGGGGAGCTCCTACGAGCAGTACTTC. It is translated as CASSQDQGRGSSYEQYF.

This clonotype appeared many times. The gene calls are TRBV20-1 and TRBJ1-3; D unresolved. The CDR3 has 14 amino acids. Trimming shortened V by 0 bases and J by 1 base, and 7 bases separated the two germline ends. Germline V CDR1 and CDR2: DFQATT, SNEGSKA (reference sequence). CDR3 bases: TGCAGTGCTAGAGAACGGAGTTCTGGAAACACCATATATTTT. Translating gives CSARERSSGNTIYF.

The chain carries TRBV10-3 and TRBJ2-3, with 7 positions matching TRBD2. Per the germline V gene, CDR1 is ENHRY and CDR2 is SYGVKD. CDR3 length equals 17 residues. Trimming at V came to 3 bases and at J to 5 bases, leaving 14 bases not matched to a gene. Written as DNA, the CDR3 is TGTGCCATCAGTGACGTCCCTAGCGGTCCTGATAGAGATACGCAGTATTTT. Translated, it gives CAISDVPSGPDRDTQYF.

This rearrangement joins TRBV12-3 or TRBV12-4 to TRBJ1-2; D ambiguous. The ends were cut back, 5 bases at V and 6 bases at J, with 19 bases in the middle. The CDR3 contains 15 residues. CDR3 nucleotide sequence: TGTGCCAGCAGTATTAGTGGTTCCCGTTTGGATGGCTACACCTTC. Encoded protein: CASSISGSRLDGYTF.

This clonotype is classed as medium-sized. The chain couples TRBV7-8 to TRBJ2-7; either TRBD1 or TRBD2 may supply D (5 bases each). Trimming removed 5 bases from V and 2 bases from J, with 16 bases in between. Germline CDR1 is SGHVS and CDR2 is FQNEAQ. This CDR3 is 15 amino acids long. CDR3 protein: CASSPYRDVPYEQYF. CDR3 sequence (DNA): TGTGCCAGCAGCCCATACCGGGACGTCCCCTACGAGCAGTACTTC.

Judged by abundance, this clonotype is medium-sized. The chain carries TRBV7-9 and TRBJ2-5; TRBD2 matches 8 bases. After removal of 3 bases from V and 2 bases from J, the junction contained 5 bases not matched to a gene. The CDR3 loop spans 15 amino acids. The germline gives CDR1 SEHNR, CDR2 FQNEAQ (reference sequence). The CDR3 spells CASSLGTGGQETQYF. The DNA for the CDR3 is TGTGCCAGCAGCTTGGGGACGGGAGGGCAAGAGACCCAGTACTTC. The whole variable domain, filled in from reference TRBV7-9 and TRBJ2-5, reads DTGVSQNPRHKITKRGQNVTFRCDPISEHNRLYWYRQTLGQGPEFLTYFQNEAQLEKSRLLSDRFSAERPKGSFSTLEIQRTEQGDSAMYLCASSLGTGGQETQYFGPGTRLLVL.

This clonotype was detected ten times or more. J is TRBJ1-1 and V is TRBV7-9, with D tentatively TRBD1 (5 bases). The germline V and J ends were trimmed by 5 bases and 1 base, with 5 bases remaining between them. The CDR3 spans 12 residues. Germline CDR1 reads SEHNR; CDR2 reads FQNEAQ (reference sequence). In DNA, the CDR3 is TGTGCCAGCAGCGGACAGAACACTGAAGCTTTCTTT. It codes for CASSGQNTEAFF. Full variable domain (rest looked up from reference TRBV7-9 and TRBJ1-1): DTGVSQNPRHKITKRGQNVTFRCDPISEHNRLYWYRQTLGQGPEFLTYFQNEAQLEKSRLLSDRFSAERPKGSFSTLEIQRTEQGDSAMYLCASSGQNTEAFFGQGTRLTVV.

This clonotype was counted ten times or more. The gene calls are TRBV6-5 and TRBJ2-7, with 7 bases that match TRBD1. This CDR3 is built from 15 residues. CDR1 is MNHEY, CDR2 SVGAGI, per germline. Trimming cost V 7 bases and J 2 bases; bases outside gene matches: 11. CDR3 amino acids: CASKTSGTATYEQYF. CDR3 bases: TGTGCCAGCAAAACCTCCGGGACAGCCACCTACGAGCAGTACTTC.

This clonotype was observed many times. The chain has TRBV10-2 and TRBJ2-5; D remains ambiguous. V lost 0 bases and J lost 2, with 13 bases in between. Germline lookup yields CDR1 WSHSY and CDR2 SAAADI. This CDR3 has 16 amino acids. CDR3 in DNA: TGCGCCAGCAGTGAGTCCCGCCGCATATTTCAAGAGACCCAGTACTTC. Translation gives CASSESRRIFQETQYF.

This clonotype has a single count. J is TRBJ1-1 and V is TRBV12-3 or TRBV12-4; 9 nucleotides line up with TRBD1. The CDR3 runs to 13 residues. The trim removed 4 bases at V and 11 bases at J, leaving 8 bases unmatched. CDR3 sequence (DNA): TGTGCCAGCAGTTCCGGACAGGGGAGACGGGCTTTCTTT. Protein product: CASSSGQGRRAFF.

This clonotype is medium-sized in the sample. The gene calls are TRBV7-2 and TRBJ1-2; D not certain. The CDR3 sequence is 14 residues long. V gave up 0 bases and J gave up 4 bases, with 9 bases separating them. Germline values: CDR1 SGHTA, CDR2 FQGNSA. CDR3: CASSLARQSYGYTF. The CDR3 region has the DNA TGTGCCAGCAGCTTAGCGCGGCAGAGCTATGGCTACACCTTC.

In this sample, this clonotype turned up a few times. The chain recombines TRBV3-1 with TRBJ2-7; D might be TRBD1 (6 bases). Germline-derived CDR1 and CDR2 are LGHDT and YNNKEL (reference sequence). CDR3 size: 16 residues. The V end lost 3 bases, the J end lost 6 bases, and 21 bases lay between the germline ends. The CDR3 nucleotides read TGTGCCAGCAGCCACCGGTCGACAGGAGGTTTCGCCGAGCAGTACTTC. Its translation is CASSHRSTGGFAEQYF.

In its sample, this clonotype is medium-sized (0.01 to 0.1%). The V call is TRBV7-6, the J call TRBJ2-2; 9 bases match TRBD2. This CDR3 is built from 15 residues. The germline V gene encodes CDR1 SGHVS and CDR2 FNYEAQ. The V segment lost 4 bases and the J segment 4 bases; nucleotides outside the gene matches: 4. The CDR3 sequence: CASSSYSGSTGELFF. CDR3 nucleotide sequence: TGTGCCAGCAGCTCTTATAGCGGGAGCACCGGGGAGCTGTTTTTT. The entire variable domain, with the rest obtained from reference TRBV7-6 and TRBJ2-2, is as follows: GAGVSQSPRYKVTKRGQDVALRCDPISGHVSLYWYRQALGQGPEFLTYFNYEAQQDKSGLPNDRFSAERPEGSISTLTIQRTEQRDSAMYRCASSSYSGSTGELFFGEGSRLTVL.

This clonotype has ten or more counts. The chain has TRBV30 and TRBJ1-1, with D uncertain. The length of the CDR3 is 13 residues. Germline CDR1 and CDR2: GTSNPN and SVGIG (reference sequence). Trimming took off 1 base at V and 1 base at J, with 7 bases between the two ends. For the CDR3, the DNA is TGTGCCTGGAGTGCTCTTCGGAACACTGAAGCTTTCTTT. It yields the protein CAWSALRNTEAFF.

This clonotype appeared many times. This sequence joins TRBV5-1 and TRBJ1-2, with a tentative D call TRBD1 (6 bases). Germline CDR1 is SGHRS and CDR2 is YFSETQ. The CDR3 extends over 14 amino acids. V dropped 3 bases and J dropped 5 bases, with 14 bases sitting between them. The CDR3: CASSSQGLYYGYTF. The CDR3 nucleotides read TGCGCCAGCAGCTCGCAGGGGTTATATTATGGCTACACCTTC.

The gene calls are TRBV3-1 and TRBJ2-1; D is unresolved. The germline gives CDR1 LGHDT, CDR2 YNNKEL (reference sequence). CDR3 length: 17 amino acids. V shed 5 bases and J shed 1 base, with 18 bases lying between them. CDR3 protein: CASSSYFGEASYNEQFF. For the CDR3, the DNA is TGTGCCAGCAGCTCTTATTTCGGTGAGGCATCCTACAATGAGCAGTTCTTC.

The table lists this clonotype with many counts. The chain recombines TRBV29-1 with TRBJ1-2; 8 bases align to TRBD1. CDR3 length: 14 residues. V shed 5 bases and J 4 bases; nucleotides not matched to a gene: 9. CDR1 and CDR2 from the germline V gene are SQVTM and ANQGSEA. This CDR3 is CSVIIQGEIYGYTF. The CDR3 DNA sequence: TGCAGCGTTATTATACAGGGGGAAATCTATGGCTACACCTTC.

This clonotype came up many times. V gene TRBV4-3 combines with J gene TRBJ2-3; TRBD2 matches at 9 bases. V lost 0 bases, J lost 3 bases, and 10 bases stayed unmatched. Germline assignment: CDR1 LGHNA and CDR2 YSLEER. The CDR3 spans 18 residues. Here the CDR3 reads CASSQETIAGERTDTQYF. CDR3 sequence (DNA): TGCGCCAGCAGCCAAGAGACGATAGCGGGAGAGAGAACAGATACGCAGTATTTT.

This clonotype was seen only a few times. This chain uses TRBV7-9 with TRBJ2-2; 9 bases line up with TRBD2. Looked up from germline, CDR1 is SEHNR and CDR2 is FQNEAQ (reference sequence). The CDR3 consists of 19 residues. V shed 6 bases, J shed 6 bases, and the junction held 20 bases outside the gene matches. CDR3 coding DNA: TGTGCCAGCAGTTATCGGACTAGCGAGTTCTCGTTCGGGGCCGGGGAGCTGTTTTTT. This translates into CASSYRTSEFSFGAGELFF.

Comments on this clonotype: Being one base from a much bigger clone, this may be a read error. CDR3 nucleotides: TGCGCCAGCAGCTACCAAGGAGGACTCAACACTGAAGCTTTCTTT. Translation: CASSYQGGLNTEAFF. The V and J genes are TRBV5-1 and TRBJ1-1; D ambiguous. V was cut by 3 bases and J by 2 bases, with 14 bases left in between. This CDR3 region has 15 residues. Germline CDR1 SGHRS, CDR2 YFSETQ.

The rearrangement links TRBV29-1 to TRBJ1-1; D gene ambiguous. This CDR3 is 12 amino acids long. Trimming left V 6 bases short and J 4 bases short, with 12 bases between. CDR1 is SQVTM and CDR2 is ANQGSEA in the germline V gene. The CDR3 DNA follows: TGCAGCGTCGACAACTGGGGCACTGAAGCTTTCTTT. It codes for CSVDNWGTEAFF. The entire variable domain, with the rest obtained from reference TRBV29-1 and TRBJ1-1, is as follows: SAVISQKPSRDICQRGTSLTIQCQVDSQVTMMFWYRQQPGQSLTLIATANQGSEATYESGFVIDKFPISRPNLTFSTLTVSNMSPEDSSIYLCSVDNWGTEAFFGQGTRLTVV.

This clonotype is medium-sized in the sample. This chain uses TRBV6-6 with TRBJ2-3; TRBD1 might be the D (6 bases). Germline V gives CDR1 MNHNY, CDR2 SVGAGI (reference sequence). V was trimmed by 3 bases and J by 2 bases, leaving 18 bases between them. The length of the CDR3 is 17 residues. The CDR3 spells CASSYTPGDTNTDTQYF. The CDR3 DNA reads TGTGCCAGCAGTTATACGCCCGGGGACACCAACACAGATACGCAGTATTTT.